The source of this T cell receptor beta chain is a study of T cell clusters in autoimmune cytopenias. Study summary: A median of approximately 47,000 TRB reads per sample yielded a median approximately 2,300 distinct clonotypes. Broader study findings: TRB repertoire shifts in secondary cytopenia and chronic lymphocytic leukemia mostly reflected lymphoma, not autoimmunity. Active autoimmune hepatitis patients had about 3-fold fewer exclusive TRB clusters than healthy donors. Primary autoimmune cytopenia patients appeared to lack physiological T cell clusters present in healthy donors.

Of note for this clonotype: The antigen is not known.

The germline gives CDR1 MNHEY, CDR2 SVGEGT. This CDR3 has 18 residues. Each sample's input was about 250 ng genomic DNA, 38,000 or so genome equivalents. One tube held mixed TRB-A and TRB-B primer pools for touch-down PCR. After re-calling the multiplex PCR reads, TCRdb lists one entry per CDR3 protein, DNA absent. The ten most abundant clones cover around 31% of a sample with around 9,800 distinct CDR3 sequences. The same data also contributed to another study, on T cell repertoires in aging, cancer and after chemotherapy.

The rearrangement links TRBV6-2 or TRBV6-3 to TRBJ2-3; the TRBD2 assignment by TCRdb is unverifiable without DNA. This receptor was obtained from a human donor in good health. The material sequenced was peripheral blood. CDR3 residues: CASSWGPRLETSTDTQYF.